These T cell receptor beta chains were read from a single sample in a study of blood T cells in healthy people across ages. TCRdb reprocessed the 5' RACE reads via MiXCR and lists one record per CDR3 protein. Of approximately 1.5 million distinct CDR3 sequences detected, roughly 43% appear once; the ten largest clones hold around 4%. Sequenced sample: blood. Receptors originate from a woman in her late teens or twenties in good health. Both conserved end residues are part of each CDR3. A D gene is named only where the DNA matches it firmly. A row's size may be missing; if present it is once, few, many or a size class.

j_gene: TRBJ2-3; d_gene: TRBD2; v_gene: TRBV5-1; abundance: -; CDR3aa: CASSFQRGLLSTDTRYF; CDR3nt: TGCGCCAGCAGCTTTCAGCGGGGGTTGTTAAGCACAGATACGCGGTATTTT
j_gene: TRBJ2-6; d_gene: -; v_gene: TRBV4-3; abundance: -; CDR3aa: CASSQGTAAFLTF; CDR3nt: TGCGCCAGCAGCCAAGGAACCGCGGCTTTCCTGACTTTC
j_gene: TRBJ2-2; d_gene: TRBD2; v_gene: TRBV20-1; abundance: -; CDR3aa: CSAPAGTRYTGELFF; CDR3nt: TGCAGTGCTCCTGCCGGGACTAGGTATACCGGGGAGCTGTTTTTT
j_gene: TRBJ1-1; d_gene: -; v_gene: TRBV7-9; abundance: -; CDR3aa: CASSLDSGHTEAFF; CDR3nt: TGTGCCAGCAGCTTAGACTCAGGGCATACTGAAGCTTTCTTT
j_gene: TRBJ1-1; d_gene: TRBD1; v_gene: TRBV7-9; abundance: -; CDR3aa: CASSSSGQGNTEAFF; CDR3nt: TGTGCCAGCAGCTCCTCGGGACAGGGGAACACTGAAGCTTTCTTT
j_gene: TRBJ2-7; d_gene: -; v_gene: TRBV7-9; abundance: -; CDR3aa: CASSTTGLDEQYF; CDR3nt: TGTGCCAGCAGCACCACAGGGTTAGACGAGCAGTACTTC
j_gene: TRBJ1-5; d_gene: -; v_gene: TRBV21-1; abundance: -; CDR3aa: CASSKLGFGRRPQPQHF; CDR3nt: TGTGCCAGCAGCAAATTGGGTTTCGGCAGGCGGCCGCAGCCCCAGCATTTT
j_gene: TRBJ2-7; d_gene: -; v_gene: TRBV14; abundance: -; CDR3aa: CASSQGLTSSYEQYF; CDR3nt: TGTGCCAGCAGCCAAGGTCTCACCAGCTCCTACGAGCAGTACTTC
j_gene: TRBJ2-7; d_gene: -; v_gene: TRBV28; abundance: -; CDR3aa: CADQGDEQYF; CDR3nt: TGTGCCGATCAAGGGGACGAGCAGTACTTC
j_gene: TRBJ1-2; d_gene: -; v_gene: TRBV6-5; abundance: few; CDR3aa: CASSYSGQTGYGYTF; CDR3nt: TGTGCCAGCAGTTACTCGGGGCAGACGGGCTATGGCTACACCTTC
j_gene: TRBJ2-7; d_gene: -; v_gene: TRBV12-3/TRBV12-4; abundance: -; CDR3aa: CASSFGGVAPNEQYF; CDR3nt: TGTGCCAGCAGTTTCGGGGGAGTGGCACCCAATGAGCAGTACTTC
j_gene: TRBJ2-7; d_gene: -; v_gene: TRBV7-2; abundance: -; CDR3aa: CASSLEALPYEQYF; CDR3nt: TGTGCCAGCAGCTTAGAGGCCCTGCCCTACGAGCAGTACTTC
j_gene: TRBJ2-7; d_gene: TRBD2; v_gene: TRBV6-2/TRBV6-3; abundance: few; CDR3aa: CASRLAGTYYEQYF; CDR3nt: TGTGCCAGTCGTCTAGCGGGGACATACTACGAGCAGTACTTC
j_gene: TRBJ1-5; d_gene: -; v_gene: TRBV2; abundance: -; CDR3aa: CASSDGGFGNQPQHF; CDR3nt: TGTGCCAGCAGTGACGGGGGATTTGGCAATCAGCCTCAGCATTTT
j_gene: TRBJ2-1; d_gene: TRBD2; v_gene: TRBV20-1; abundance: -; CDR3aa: CSARDRGTSANEQFF; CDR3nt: TGCAGTGCTAGAGATCGGGGGACTAGCGCAAATGAGCAGTTCTTC
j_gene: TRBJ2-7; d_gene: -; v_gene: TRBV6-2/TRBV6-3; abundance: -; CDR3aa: CASSRVPGVYEQYF; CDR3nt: TGTGCCAGCAGTCGTGTTCCAGGGGTGTACGAGCAGTACTTC
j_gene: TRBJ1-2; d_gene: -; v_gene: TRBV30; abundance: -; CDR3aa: CAWTGNTGFFYTF; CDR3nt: TGTGCCTGGACCGGGAATACAGGGTTTTTCTACACCTTC
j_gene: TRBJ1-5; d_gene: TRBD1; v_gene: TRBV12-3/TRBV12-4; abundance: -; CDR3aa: CASRVQGIGNQPQHF; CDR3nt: TGTGCCAGCAGAGTACAGGGGATCGGGAATCAGCCCCAGCATTTT
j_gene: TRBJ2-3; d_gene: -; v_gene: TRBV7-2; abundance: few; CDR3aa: CASSTTRLGGDTQYF; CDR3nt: TGTGCCAGCAGCACCACTAGGCTGGGAGGAGATACGCAGTATTTT
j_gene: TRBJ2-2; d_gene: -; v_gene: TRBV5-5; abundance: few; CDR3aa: CASISGTNTGELFF; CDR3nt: TGTGCCAGCATTTCCGGGACGAACACCGGGGAGCTGTTTTTT
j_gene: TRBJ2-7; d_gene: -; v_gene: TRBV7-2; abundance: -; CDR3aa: CASSKTGLGLYEQYF; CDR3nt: TGTGCCAGCAGCAAGACAGGGCTGGGACTTTACGAGCAGTACTTC
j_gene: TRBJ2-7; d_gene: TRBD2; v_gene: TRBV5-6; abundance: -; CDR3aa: CASSGIPSGSIYEQYF; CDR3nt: TGTGCCAGCAGCGGGATTCCTAGCGGGAGTATATACGAGCAGTACTTC
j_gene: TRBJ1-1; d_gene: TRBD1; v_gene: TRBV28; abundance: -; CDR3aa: CASSRDRVSTEAFF; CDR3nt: TGTGCCAGCAGTCGCGACAGGGTATCTACTGAAGCTTTCTTT
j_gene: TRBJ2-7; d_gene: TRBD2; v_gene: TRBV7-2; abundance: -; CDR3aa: CASTIQRGGRYEQYF; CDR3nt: TGTGCCAGCACTATTCAGCGGGGGGGCCGGTACGAGCAGTACTTC
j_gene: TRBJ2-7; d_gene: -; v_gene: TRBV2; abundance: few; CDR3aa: CASRGKGTYEQYF; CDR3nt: TGTGCCAGCAGGGGGAAAGGGACCTACGAGCAGTACTTC
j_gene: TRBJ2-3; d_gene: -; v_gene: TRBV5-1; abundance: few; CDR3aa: CASSDRQATDTQYF; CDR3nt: TGCGCCAGCAGCGACCGACAGGCCACAGATACGCAGTATTTT